The 2 T cell receptor beta chains below come from one sample, sequenced in a study of beta chain features in type 1 diabetes. Findings and limits, study-wide: There was a moderate but significant shortening of TCRB CDR3s in all four CD4+ subsets of Type 1 diabetes patients.

TCRB transcripts that were expressed got sequenced, as all of the isolated RNA had been reverse transcribed. Clones were sequenced by immunoSEQ multiplex PCR, and TCRdb holds only the in-frame ones, with some missing. This sample has around 180,000 clones, with 7.8% found just once. For these TCRs, the target antigens are not known. Sequencing used central memory CD4+ T cells from blood. All receptors derive from a woman aged 40-49 years with type 1 diabetes.

This chain connects TRBV9 to TRBJ1-2; D call uncertain. Germline V gene data show CDR1 as SGDLS and CDR2 as YYNGEE. Trimming took 4 bases from V and 1 from J, leaving 8 bases between them. The CDR3 runs to 13 residues. This CDR3 reads CASSLGGNYGYTF. The CDR3 DNA reads as TGTGCCAGCAGCCTCGGTGGTAACTATGGCTACACCTTC.

The J gene is TRBJ2-1, the V gene TRBV7-2; tentatively, D is TRBD2 (7 bases). The V gene's germline CDR1 is SGHTA and CDR2 FQGNSA. The germline V and J ends were trimmed by 5 bases and 6 bases, with 20 bases remaining between them. This CDR3 has 16 amino acids. The CDR3 protein is CASSPLPAGARNEQFF. The CDR3 DNA follows: TGTGCCAGCAGCCCACTTCCGGCGGGGGCTCGCAATGAGCAGTTCTTC.